These 29 T cell receptor beta chains were sequenced from one sample in a study of T-cell memory formation after mild COVID-19. MiXCR was run by TCRdb on the 5' RACE reads, yielding one entry per CDR3 protein. The sample lists about 340,000 distinct CDR3 sequences; approximately 15% were seen once. The material sequenced was PBMCs or a T cell subset sorted from them (not recorded which). All receptors derive from a young man who had mild COVID-19 (a few samples of this study predate the infection). Cell type and time point are not known.

The sample holds many counts of this clonotype. DNA of the CDR3: TGCAGTGCGCGCGGACAGGGGGCTAAATACGAGCAGTACTTC. Protein sequence: CSARGQGAKYEQYF. This sequence joins TRBV20-1 and TRBJ2-7, with 11 nucleotides matching TRBD1. The CDR3 length is 14 residues. The V segment lost 6 bases and the J segment 4 bases; nucleotides outside the gene matches: 8. CDR1 DFQATT and CDR2 SNEGSKA come from the germline V gene (reference sequence).

The DNA for the CDR3 is TGTGCCAGCAGCTTGTCAACGGATACCATATATTTT. Amino acids: CASSLSTDTIYF. The chain has TRBV13 and TRBJ1-3, with D uncertain. Germline assignment: CDR1 PRHDT and CDR2 FYEKMQ (reference sequence). The V end lost 3 bases, the J end lost 10 bases, and 10 bases lay between the germline ends. The CDR3 sequence is 12 residues long.

The V and J genes are TRBV4-1 and TRBJ2-1; D possibly corresponds to TRBD1 (6 bases). The CDR3 covers 16 residues. Germline V CDR1 and CDR2: MGHRA, YSYEKL. V was clipped by 3 bases and J by 3 bases, with 15 bases between them. Written as DNA, the CDR3 is TGCGCCAGCAGCCACCTGGACAGTTATTTCTACAATGAGCAGTTCTTC. Translation gives CASSHLDSYFYNEQFF.

This clonotype has a handful of counts. The V gene is TRBV6-6, the J gene TRBJ1-2; 7 bases agree with TRBD1. V gave up 0 bases and J gave up 6 bases; unmatched junction bases: 7. The CDR3 runs 15 residues. Germline CDR1 reads MNHNY; CDR2 reads SVGAGI (reference sequence). In DNA form, the CDR3 reads TGTGCCAGCAGTTACTCGGAGGGGGCGTTGGATGGCTACACCTTC. Translating it yields CASSYSEGALDGYTF.

This clonotype has only a few counts. This chain connects TRBV28 to TRBJ1-2; D is perhaps TRBD1 (5 bases). This CDR3 has 14 amino acids. CDR1 and CDR2 (germline): MDHEN, SYDVKM. V was cut by 6 bases and J by 8 bases, with 19 bases left in between. The CDR3 DNA reads as TGTGCCAGCAGCCCCCCCGCGGGGGAGGAGGGCTACACCTTC. Protein product: CASSPPAGEEGYTF.

The sample holds a few counts of this clonotype. The gene calls are TRBV6-2 or TRBV6-3 and TRBJ1-1; D unclear. The CDR3 spans 13 residues. The germline V gene has CDR1 MNHEY and CDR2 SVGEGT. Trimming removed 2 bases from V and 4 bases from J, with 8 bases in between. CDR3 sequence: CASSYGVPTEAFF. The CDR3 DNA follows: TGTGCCAGCAGTTACGGAGTACCCACTGAAGCTTTCTTT.

The table lists this clonotype with a few counts. The V and J genes are TRBV7-3 and TRBJ2-7; D unresolved. Germline-derived CDR1 and CDR2 are SGHTA and FQGTGA. The CDR3 length is 15 residues. The germline V and J ends were trimmed by 0 bases and 1 base, with 10 bases remaining between them. CDR3 protein: CASSLTPGPSYEQYF. In DNA, the CDR3 is TGTGCCAGCAGCTTAACCCCCGGGCCTTCCTACGAGCAGTACTTC.

The gene calls are TRBV20-1 and TRBJ1-4, with unresolved D. The germline gives CDR1 DFQATT, CDR2 SNEGSKA (reference sequence). This CDR3 contains 14 residues. V was cut by 5 bases and J by 0 bases, with 10 bases left in between. The DNA for the CDR3 is TGCAGTGCTGGTACGGAAGCAACTAATGAAAAACTGTTTTTT. Translated: CSAGTEATNEKLFF.

The rearrangement uses TRBV7-9 and TRBJ2-6; D is undetermined. V was shortened by 5 bases and J by 2 bases, with 7 bases between the two germline ends. Per the germline V gene, CDR1 is SEHNR and CDR2 is FQNEAQ (reference sequence). CDR3 length: 14 residues. The CDR3 here is CASSLPPGANVLTF. DNA of the CDR3: TGTGCCAGCAGCCTCCCCCCTGGGGCCAACGTCCTGACTTTC.

The rearrangement uses TRBV20-1 and TRBJ1-2; no clear D gene. Germline loops: CDR1 DFQATT, CDR2 SNEGSKA (reference sequence). Trimming removed 3 bases at V and 8 bases at J, with 16 bases between. The CDR3 is made up of 13 amino acids. The CDR3 nucleotides read TGCAGTGCTAGGTATTCGCCCTTAGCGGGCTACACCTTC. Translated: CSARYSPLAGYTF.

The chain uses TRBV6-5 and TRBJ2-3; the D is unclear. CDR1 is MNHEY, CDR2 SVGAGI, per germline. The CDR3 runs 13 residues. V was cut by 1 base and J by 4 bases, with 6 bases left in between. Written as DNA, the CDR3 is TGTGCCAGCAGTTACTTCGGGTCAGATACGCAGTATTTT. It codes for CASSYFGSDTQYF.

The chain employs TRBV7-3 and TRBJ2-3; D may match TRBD1 or TRBD2 (6 bases each). Trimming took 1 base from V and 2 from J, leaving 13 bases between them. Germline V gene data show CDR1 as SGHTA and CDR2 as FQGTGA. This CDR3 has 16 amino acids. CDR3 nucleotides: TGTGCCAGCAGCTTAAATGGGGGCGGGACCACAGATACGCAGTATTTT. Translating gives CASSLNGGGTTDTQYF.

This chain joins TRBV20-1 and TRBJ2-7, with D uncertain. The CDR3 has 14 residues. Per the germline V gene, CDR1 is DFQATT and CDR2 is SNEGSKA (reference sequence). V dropped 3 bases and J dropped 3 bases, with 15 bases sitting between them. The CDR3 region is CSASSRLSFYEQYF. The CDR3 region has the DNA TGCAGTGCTAGCTCCAGACTCAGTTTCTACGAGCAGTACTTC.

This clonotype showed up just a few times. This rearrangement joins TRBV4-3 to TRBJ2-3, with 9 bases identical to TRBD1. The V gene's germline CDR1 is LGHNA and CDR2 YSLEER. CDR3 length: 14 residues. V shed 1 base, J shed 6 bases, and the junction held 2 bases outside the gene matches. CDR3 sequence reads: CASSQGQGGDTQYF. The CDR3 region has the DNA TGCGCCAGCAGCCAAGGACAGGGGGGCGATACGCAGTATTTT.

The chain is built from TRBV14 and TRBJ2-1, with 10 bases aligning to TRBD1. This CDR3 spans 17 amino acids. The germline V gene encodes CDR1 SGHDN and CDR2 FVKESK. Trimming cost V 0 bases and J 6 bases; bases outside gene matches: 8. The CDR3 DNA reads as TGTGCCAGCAGCCAAGATTTAAGGACAGGGGGTAGCAATGAGCAGTTCTTC. Amino acids: CASSQDLRTGGSNEQFF.

This rearrangement joins TRBV7-3 to TRBJ2-1, with D possibly matching TRBD1 (6 bases). CDR3 size: 14 residues. In germline, CDR1 is SGHTA, CDR2 FQGTGA. V lost 5 bases and J lost 2, with 10 bases in between. CDR3 bases: TGTGCCAGCAGCCCGGGACAAACCTACAATGAGCAGTTCTTC. It encodes CASSPGQTYNEQFF.

This clonotype was counted ten times or more. The CDR3 sequence: CASSPQGNYGYTF. CDR3 coding DNA: TGTGCCAGCAGCCCGCAGGGGAACTATGGCTACACCTTC. J is TRBJ1-2 and V is TRBV27; possibly TRBD1 for D (6 bases). This CDR3 spans 13 amino acids. Germline V CDR1 and CDR2: MNHEY, SMNVEV (reference sequence). V lost 6 bases to trimming and J lost 2 bases, with 10 bases between them.

This clonotype was observed a few times. The chain carries TRBV12-3 or TRBV12-4 and TRBJ2-1; 15 nucleotides agree with TRBD2. The length of the CDR3 is 14 residues. V trimming: 5 bases; J trimming: 15 bases; junction bases outside the gene matches: 8. The CDR3 coding sequence is TGTGCCAGCAGTCCCCGGGGACTAGCGGGGGGTCGGTTCTTC. Its translation is CASSPRGLAGGRFF.

This clonotype came up a few times. J is TRBJ2-1 and V is TRBV6-2 or TRBV6-3; TRBD1 matches 8 bases. In germline, CDR1 is MNHEY, CDR2 SVGEGT. The trim removed 6 bases at V and 4 bases at J, leaving 8 bases unmatched. This CDR3 spans 15 amino acids. As DNA, the CDR3 is TGTGCCAGCAGGGATGACAGGGGATTTTACAATGAGCAGTTCTTC. This encodes CASRDDRGFYNEQFF.

The CDR3 sequence is CASSELTNRDIQYF. The CDR3 DNA sequence: TGTGCCAGCAGTGAACTGACTAATCGGGACATTCAGTACTTC. The chain links TRBV2 to TRBJ2-4; possibly TRBD2 for D (5 bases). CDR1 and CDR2 from the germline V gene are SNHLY and FYNNEI. The CDR3 runs to 14 residues. V was cut by 2 bases and J by 8 bases, with 13 bases left in between.

This clonotype was counted at least ten times. The chain uses TRBV5-1 and TRBJ2-5, with D uncertain. Per the germline V gene, CDR1 is SGHRS and CDR2 is YFSETQ. The CDR3 is 15 amino acids. Deletions cut 9 bases from V and 3 bases from J, with 21 bases between. The CDR3 loop is CATSSSAPKKETQYF. The CDR3 DNA follows: TGCGCCACCAGTTCCTCCGCACCGAAGAAAGAGACCCAGTACTTC.

The rearrangement uses TRBV4-1 and TRBJ2-1; no reliable D call. The CDR3 contains 16 residues. With 2 bases removed from V and 9 bases from J, the gap between germline ends came to 20 bases. Germline values: CDR1 MGHRA, CDR2 YSYEKL. CDR3 protein: CASSQRVMRASSEQFF. CDR3 bases: TGCGCCAGCAGCCAAAGGGTTATGCGAGCATCGAGTGAGCAGTTCTTC.

This clonotype came up a few times. The rearrangement links TRBV12-3 or TRBV12-4 to TRBJ1-2, with 9 bases matching TRBD1. The V and J ends lost 6 bases and 3 bases, in that order; junction bases with no gene match: 8. CDR3 size: 15 residues. The CDR3 nucleotides read TGTGCCAGCAGATTACAGGGGGCCATTGACTATGGCTACACCTTC. Translation: CASRLQGAIDYGYTF.

This clonotype was seen a few times. The chain links TRBV9 to TRBJ2-1; 11 bases agree with TRBD2. The V segment lost 4 bases and the J segment 7 bases; nucleotides outside the gene matches: 16. Germline V CDR1 and CDR2: SGDLS, YYNGEE. The CDR3 is 18 residues long. This chain's CDR3 is CASSPPLGASGGYNEQFF. The CDR3, as DNA: TGTGCCAGCAGCCCTCCCCTGGGGGCTAGCGGGGGGTATAATGAGCAGTTCTTC.

This chain connects TRBV7-2 to TRBJ2-6; perhaps TRBD1 as D (5 bases). CDR1 and CDR2 (germline): SGHTA, FQGNSA. This CDR3 comprises 15 residues. V was clipped by 3 bases and J by 1 base, with 7 bases between them. For the CDR3, the DNA is TGTGCCAGCAGCTTGAGACAGTCTGGGGCCAACGTCCTGACTTTC. Residues: CASSLRQSGANVLTF.

This clonotype has ten or more counts. This rearrangement joins TRBV20-1 to TRBJ1-4; no reliable D call. From germline, CDR1 is DFQATT and CDR2 SNEGSKA (reference sequence). Trimming pared 2 bases from V and 4 bases from J, leaving 17 bases between. This CDR3 is 16 amino acids long. CDR3 in DNA: TGCAGTGCTAGAACCGCGTTGGACCGGGTTAATGAAAAACTGTTTTTT. Translating it yields CSARTALDRVNEKLFF.

There are a few counts of this clonotype. V usage is TRBV4-1 and J usage is TRBJ1-5, with 8 bases identical to TRBD1. Trimming took 0 bases from V and 2 from J; bases not matched to a gene: 9. The CDR3 has 18 amino acids. Germline CDR1 MGHRA, CDR2 YSYEKL. The CDR3 sequence is CASSQDVRQGLGNQPQHF. For the CDR3, the DNA is TGCGCCAGCAGCCAAGATGTTAGACAGGGGCTCGGCAATCAGCCCCAGCATTTT.

This clonotype was seen repeatedly, ten times or more. This rearrangement joins TRBV29-1 to TRBJ2-7; TRBD1 agrees at 7 bases. The CDR3 runs 11 residues. Trimming cost V 4 bases and J 6 bases; bases outside gene matches: 3. Germline CDR1 reads SQVTM; CDR2 reads ANQGSEA. The chain's CDR3 is CSVATGAEQYF. CDR3 nucleotides: TGCAGCGTTGCCACAGGGGCCGAGCAGTACTTC.

This clonotype was observed at least ten times. The chain recombines TRBV11-3 with TRBJ2-3; D unclear. The CDR3 is 13 residues long. Germline CDR1 reads SGHNT; CDR2 reads YENEEA. V was trimmed by 4 bases and J by 5 bases, leaving 10 bases between them. The CDR3 sequence: CASSSGPQDTQYF. CDR3 DNA: TGTGCCAGCAGCTCCGGGCCACAAGATACGCAGTATTTT.